The rows below give T cell receptor beta chains drawn from one sample of a study of blood T cell repertoires in COVID-19. This table comes from immunoSEQ multiplex PCR, and its TCRdb copy is limited to in-frame clones, with some not included. The sample shows 250,000 to 350,000 clones, around 85% of them seen only once. The sample taken for sequencing was peripheral blood. Receptor source: a human donor with COVID-19, enrolled during active disease. The donor label of this sample is uncertain. Each CDR3 is given with its conserved first and last residue.

TRBV5-1,15,CASSLLGGGWETQYF
TRBV5-6,14,CASSLGQGPYEQYF
TRBV7-2,14,CASSSRDSYLEQFF
TRBV2,13,CASTVRFTDTQYF
TRBV5-1,13,CASSFERNTEAFF
TRBV3-1/TRBV3-2,15,CASSQAAEWHYGYTF
TRBV12-3/TRBV12-4,13,CASVYQGLTKLFF
TRBV29-1,14,CSVGTGAPTGELFF
TRBV7-3,13,CASSPGVGGEAFF
TRBV5-1,14,CASSPPDRGAEAFF
TRBV19,15,CASSPSAGSSRTQYF
TRBV29-1,13,CSVEGDREDGYTF
TRBV6-5,14,CASSYVQGGYEQYF
TRBV30,14,CAWSVRAGVGELFF